This note documents a single T cell receptor (beta chain) sequence. This clone was counted a single time. Its target antigen remains unknown. No base-level quality is on record; no much larger clone is a single base apart. This sample was included in a study of cytomegalovirus exposure and HLA in healthy donors (TCRdb year 2017). Notes on the research overall: In an earlier analysis of 587 of the donors, 250 to 350 Gb of sequence data and some 100 million unique TCR beta sequences from about 190 million T cells were reported. An early release covering 500 to 750 HLA-typed donors comprised approximately 300 gigabases of sequencing data and tens of millions of unique TCR sequences. Of the roughly 400 genotyped donors, over 65% fell in the genetic ancestry cluster associated with self-reported Caucasian donors. The study aimed to test whether cataloging public T cell receptors could reveal signatures of past pathogen exposure. The T cell repertoires of some 670 subjects were profiled by immunosequencing and related to cytomegalovirus serostatus. A separate validation cohort of about 110 different subjects was used in addition to the 666-subject first cohort. To predict cytomegalovirus infection status, the study combined high-throughput TCR immunosequencing, statistical association of individual TCRs with disease status, and machine learning. A later analysis re-examined previously published TCR beta repertoires from more than 600 donors and added high-resolution HLA genotyping to investigate patterns of TCR occurrence. Rather than using new phenotypic data, the later analysis identified candidate immune exposures from TCR beta sequences and from how often those sequences occurred across donors. To decide whether each TCR beta V gene segment behaved as functional or pseudogenic, an earlier analysis of some 600 of the donors relied on high-throughput TCR beta sequencing. Donor age, sex, ethnicity and CMV serostatus were compiled alongside the repertoire data. In a later genetic analysis, genome-wide SNP genotypes for about 55% of the roughly 700 donors were used, and that subset was treated as a discovery cohort. All discovery cohort repertoires had been generated on a single sequencing platform. Both class I and class II loci were covered by HLA typing, at four-digit resolution. The number of typed donors differed by locus: about 620-640 for A, B, C, DRB1 and DQB1; 522 for DQA1; fewer than 610 for DPA1; and approximately 450 for DPB1. Because of strong linkage in the cohort, roughly five DR-DQ haplotypes were treated as single units for association and clustering. Among around 400 genotyped donors of the cohort, an average of 235,054 unique TCR beta nucleotide sequences were sequenced per donor, roughly 20% of them non-productive.

Libraries were prepared through the immunoSEQ multiplex PCR assay. A mixture of 60 forward primers for TCR Vbeta segments and 13 reverse primers for TCR Jbeta segments was used in the multiplex PCR. The CDR3 region of rearranged TCR beta genes was amplified from genomic DNA by a multiplex PCR assay. The Illumina HiSeq System was used to sequence the amplified TCR beta libraries as 87-base-pair reads. The paper's processing steps were these. A later analysis tallied around 80 million unique TCR beta chains across the 666 repertoires, and about 12 million of those chains were shared by two or more donors. Raw reads were error-corrected and collapsed into unique sequences by a nearest-neighbor algorithm in which closely related sequences were merged to remove PCR and sequencing errors. Alignment of CDR3 sequences to IMGT reference sequences was used to assign V, D and J gene segments. For a sequence to be retained, a match of at least six nucleotides to both a V gene segment and a J gene segment was required. A rearrangement counted as productive if the CDR3 had no stop codons and remained in frame with V and J, and every other rearrangement counted as non-productive. Following IMGT convention, CDR3 was defined as the stretch from the second conserved V-encoded cysteine to the conserved J-encoded phenylalanine. Sequences without an unambiguous match to a single V gene segment were excluded from the earlier analysis of 450 to 750 of the donors. An earlier analysis of approximately 590 of the donors classified V segments as functional when productive rearrangements were above 56.7% and as segregating when the standard deviation between donors was above 5%. A statistical classification framework was developed to diagnose cytomegalovirus status using the catalog of TCR beta chain sequences. In a later analysis, V and J genes were assigned by comparing TCR nucleotide sequences against IMGT/GENE-DB human TR gene sequences. In a later analysis, CDR3 sequences and most-parsimonious VDJ recombination scenarios were assigned using the TCRdist pipeline. In a later analysis, every TCR beta chain was defined by the combination of its CDR3 amino acid sequence and its V-gene family, and reads without a unique V-gene family were dropped. To address suspected cross-contamination and a sequencing artifact, a later analysis removed around 590 highly shared, low-generation-probability nucleotide sequences. A later analysis calculated a clonal expansion index for each public chain from normalized within-repertoire ranks of inferred template counts. A later analysis computed generation probabilities with a VDJ recombination model fitted to out-of-frame rearrangements, and checked the results against IGoR. A later analysis scored TCR-TCR, TCR-HLA and TCR-CMV co-occurrence with hypergeometric tests, applying a repertoire-size bias correction to TCR pairs. A later analysis estimated false discovery rates by permuting HLA or CMV assignments 20 times. A later analysis grouped co-occurring TCRs with DBSCAN, adding TCRdist sequence similarity when clustering within HLA-allele-positive subsets. Repertoires with fewer than 30,000 or more than 120,000 public chains were left out of co-occurrence clustering, as were about five repertoires with anomalous nucleotide sharing. TCRdb took this table from immuneACCESS and kept in-frame rearrangements with V and J called. Such tables lack part of the clones; where checked against another copy, unresolved V genes explain under half of the gap, and the rest is unexplained. Clonal size and the V and J genes are those of that table, whereas D and trimming came from the DNA. In this sample the table shows tens of thousands of clones, about 81% of which occur a single time. The ten most abundant clones make up roughly an eighth of the sample.

The cohort consisted of approximately 670 healthy bone marrow donors. All cohort members were sampled while nominally healthy, although unrecorded immune exposures were likely present. The donor tested CMV seronegative and was one of the 352 seronegative cohort members. A peripheral blood sample was collected from each donor, and TCR beta sequencing was performed on peripheral blood mononuclear cells. Genomic DNA extraction from the blood cell samples was performed with the Qiagen DNeasy Blood Extraction Kit. Taken from cysteine to phenylalanine, the CDR3 has 14 residues. Just the 42-base CDR3 DNA is kept, in frame starting at base 1. In the germline V gene, CDR1 corresponds to MDHEN and CDR2 to SYDVKM. Trimming at the junction amounts to 2 bases on V and 11 bases on J, and the germline ends lie 18 bases apart. The full study reports these points: A further reported finding was that TCR beta sequences accurately predicted the HLA-A and HLA-B alleles for most subjects in the first cohort. For the cohort, immune exposure information was limited to CMV serostatus. Most CMV-associated TCR beta chains appeared to be HLA-restricted in a later analysis, and the HLA associations seemed to be driven largely by CMV exposure. This cohort had only TCR beta chains sequenced, and the lack of alpha or paired-chain data limited which features could be detected. Because HLA typing was unavailable for some donors at each locus, only the typed subset was used in association tests. The earlier analysis of approximately 540 of the donors excluded over 15 rarely observed V segments, including chromosome 9 orphons, because counts were too low. Assigning TCR associations to individual alleles was difficult when HLA alleles, especially DR and DQ, strongly co-occurred. Roughly uniform sequencing depth across donors was assumed in presence/absence analyses, although this assumption may not hold. The classifier was reported to diagnose cytomegalovirus status with high specificity and sensitivity in both the original and validation cohorts. A later analysis found that TCR association rates varied across HLA loci, with DRB1 alleles showing the most associated TCRs and HLA-C alleles the fewest. According to the authors, the approach could potentially be generalized to other disease states and immunological phenotypes. Most TCR sequences were observed very rarely across donors, whereas some public TCRs were present in many individuals. A later genetic analysis reported fewer N-insertions in productive TCRs among donors in an Asian-associated ancestry cluster than the roughly 720-donor mean. The 87-base-pair reads could not distinguish some IMGT-functional V segments, including TRBV6-2 and TRBV6-3, so those segments were excluded. An association between a missense DCLRE1C variant and V-gene and J-gene trimming of TCR beta chains was found in a later genetic analysis and replicated in an independent cohort. In a later analysis, some 17,000 TCR beta sequences were associated with specific HLA alleles at a false discovery rate of 0.05. In a later analysis, HLA-associated TCR beta chains showed more clonal expansion and lower generation probabilities than non-associated chains that were equally common. A few of the identified cytomegalovirus-associated TCR beta chains were confirmed in vitro to be specific for cytomegalovirus antigens. Correlated functional status among segregating V segments might reflect linkage disequilibrium, but an unknown experimental factor could not be ruled out. A cluster of highly shared sequence variants was judged likely to be a technical artifact of the sequencing pipeline. In an earlier analysis of fewer than 750 of the donors, most TCR beta V segments were observed in productive rearrangements about 90% or about 30% of the time, broadly matching IMGT annotations. According to a later analysis, parvovirus B19, influenza, CMV and Epstein-Barr virus appeared linked to several top co-occurrence clusters. The study listed over 150 TCR beta chains as associated with cytomegalovirus.

The source is a man aged 65 to 85 in good health and CMV-seronegative. The chain links TRBV28 with TRBJ2-5; TRBD2 is a weak D gene call, 6 bases matching. The sequencing sample was made of PBMCs. The bases are TGTGCCAGCAGTTTAAGTGGAGGGGTGGGGGAGCAGTACTTC. This yields the protein CASSLSGGVGEQYF.